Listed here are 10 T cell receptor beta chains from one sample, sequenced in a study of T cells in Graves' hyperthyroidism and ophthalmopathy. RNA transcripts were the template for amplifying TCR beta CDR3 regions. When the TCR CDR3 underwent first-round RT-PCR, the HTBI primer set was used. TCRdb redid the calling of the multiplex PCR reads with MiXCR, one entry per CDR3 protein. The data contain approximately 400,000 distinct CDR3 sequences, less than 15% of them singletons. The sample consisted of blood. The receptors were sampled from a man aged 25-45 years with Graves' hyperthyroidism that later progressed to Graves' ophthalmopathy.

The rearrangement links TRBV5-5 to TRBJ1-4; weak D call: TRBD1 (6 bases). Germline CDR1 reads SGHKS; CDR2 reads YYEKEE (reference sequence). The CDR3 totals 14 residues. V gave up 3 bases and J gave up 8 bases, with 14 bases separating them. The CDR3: CASSSTGSGEKLFF. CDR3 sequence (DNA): TGTGCCAGCAGCTCCACAGGGTCTGGGGAAAAACTGTTTTTT.

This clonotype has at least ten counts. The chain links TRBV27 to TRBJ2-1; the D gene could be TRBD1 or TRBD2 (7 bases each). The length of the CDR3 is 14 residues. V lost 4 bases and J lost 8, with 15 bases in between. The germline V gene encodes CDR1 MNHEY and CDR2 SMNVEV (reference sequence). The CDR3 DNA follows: TGTGCCAGCAGTTGGGGAGGGGGCGGCGATGAGCAGTTCTTC. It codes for CASSWGGGGDEQFF.

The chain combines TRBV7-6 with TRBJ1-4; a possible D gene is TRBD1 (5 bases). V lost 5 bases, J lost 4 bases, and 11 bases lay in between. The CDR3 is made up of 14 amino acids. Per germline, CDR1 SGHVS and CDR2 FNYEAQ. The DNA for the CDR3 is TGTGCCAGCAGCCGGACACCGAGTAATGAAAAACTGTTTTTT. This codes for CASSRTPSNEKLFF.

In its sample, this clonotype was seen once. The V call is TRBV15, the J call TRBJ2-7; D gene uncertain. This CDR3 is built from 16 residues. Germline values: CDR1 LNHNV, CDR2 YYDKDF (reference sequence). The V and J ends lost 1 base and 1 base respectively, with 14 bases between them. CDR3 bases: TGTGCCACCAGCAGAGCCACTGTCCTCTCTTCCTACGAGCAGTACTTC. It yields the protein CATSRATVLSSYEQYF.

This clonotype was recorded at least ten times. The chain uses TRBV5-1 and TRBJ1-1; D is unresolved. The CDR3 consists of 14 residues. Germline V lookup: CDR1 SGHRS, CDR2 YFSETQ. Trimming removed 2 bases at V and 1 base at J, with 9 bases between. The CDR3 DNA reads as TGCGCCAGCAGCTTCTGGACGGGGAACACTGAAGCTTTCTTT. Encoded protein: CASSFWTGNTEAFF. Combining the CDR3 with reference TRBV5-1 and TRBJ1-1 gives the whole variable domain KAGVTQTPRYLIKTRGQQVTLSCSPISGHRSVSWYQQTPGQGLQFLFEYFSETQRNKGNFPGRFSGRQFSNSRSEMNVSTLELGDSALYLCASSFWTGNTEAFFGQGTRLTVV.

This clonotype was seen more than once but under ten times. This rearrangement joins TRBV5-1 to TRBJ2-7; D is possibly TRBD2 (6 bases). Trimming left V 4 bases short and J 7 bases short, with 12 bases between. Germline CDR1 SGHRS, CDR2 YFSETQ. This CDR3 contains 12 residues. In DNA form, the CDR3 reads TGCGCCAGCAGCCAGGGACTGAGGGAGCAGTACTTC. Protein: CASSQGLREQYF.

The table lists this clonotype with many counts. CDR3: CASSPWTAYSNQPQHF. CDR3 in DNA: TGTGCCAGCAGTCCCTGGACAGCTTATAGCAATCAGCCCCAGCATTTT. The V gene is TRBV28, the J gene TRBJ1-5; D is possibly TRBD1 (6 bases). Germline V lookup: CDR1 MDHEN, CDR2 SYDVKM. CDR3 length: 16 residues. V dropped 5 bases and J dropped 0 bases, with 14 bases sitting between them.

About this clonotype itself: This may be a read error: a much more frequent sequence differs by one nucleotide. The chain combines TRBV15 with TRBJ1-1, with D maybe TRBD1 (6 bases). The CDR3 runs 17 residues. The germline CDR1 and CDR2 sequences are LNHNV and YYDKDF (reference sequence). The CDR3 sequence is CATSVLRHTGSDTGAFF. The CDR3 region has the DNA TGTGCCACCAGCGTACTACGACATACAGGGTCGGACACTGGAGCTTTCTTT.

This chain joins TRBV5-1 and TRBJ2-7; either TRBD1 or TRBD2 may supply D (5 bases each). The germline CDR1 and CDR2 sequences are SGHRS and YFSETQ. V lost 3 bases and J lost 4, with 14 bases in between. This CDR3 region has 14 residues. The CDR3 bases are TGCGCCAGCAGCTGGACCGGGACGGTTTACGAGCAGTACTTC. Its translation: CASSWTGTVYEQYF.

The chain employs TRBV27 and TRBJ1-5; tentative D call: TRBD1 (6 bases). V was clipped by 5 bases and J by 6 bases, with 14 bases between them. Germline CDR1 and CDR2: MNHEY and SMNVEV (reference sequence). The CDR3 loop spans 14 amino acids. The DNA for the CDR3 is TGTGCCAGCAGTGTCACAGGGTTGAGTCAGCCCCAGCATTTT. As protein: CASSVTGLSQPQHF.